The T cell receptor (beta chain) described here comes from a study of identical twins. Whole-study findings and limits: Insertions ran lower in abundant cord blood beta clonotypes, though not in memory repertoires.

Germline CDR1 is SGDLS and CDR2 is YYNGEE. The CDR3 loop spans 17 amino acids. V dropped 4 bases and J dropped 1; count of bases not matched to a gene: 12. This clonotype was detected a few times. Its specificity is unknown. cDNA carried unique molecular identifiers, and a universal primer site was added by template switching. TCRdb independently ran MiXCR on the 5' RACE reads; one entry per CDR3 protein. The data contain some 660,000 distinct CDR3 sequences, more than 6.5% of them seen just once; the ten biggest clones take up 0.75% to 1%. The data were also submitted as part of a second study, on yellow fever vaccine responses in identical twins.

This TCR derives from a woman under 30 in good health. Source material: PBMCs. The chain employs TRBV9 and TRBJ2-3, with 7 bases that match TRBD1. The CDR3 DNA reads TGTGCCAGCAGCCCCGGGACAGTTGATCCCCGCACAGATACGCAGTATTTT. This sequence encodes CASSPGTVDPRTDTQYF.